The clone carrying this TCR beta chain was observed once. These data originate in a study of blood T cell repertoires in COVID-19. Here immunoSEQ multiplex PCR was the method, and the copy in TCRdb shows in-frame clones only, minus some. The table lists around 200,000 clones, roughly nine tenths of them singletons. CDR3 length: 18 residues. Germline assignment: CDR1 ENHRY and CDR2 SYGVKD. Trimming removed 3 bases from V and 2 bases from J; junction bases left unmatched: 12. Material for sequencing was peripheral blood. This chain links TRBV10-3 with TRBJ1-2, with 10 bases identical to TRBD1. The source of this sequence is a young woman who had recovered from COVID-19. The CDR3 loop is CAISEATGTGDSNYGYTF. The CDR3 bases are TGTGCCATCAGTGAAGCGACCGGGACAGGGGACAGCAACTATGGCTACACCTTC.